This TCR beta chain derives from a study of OX40 agonist ivuxolimab in advanced cancers. Broadly, across the study: Ivuxolimab, which targeted the costimulatory receptor OX40 (CD134), was an agonistic, fully human IgG2 monoclonal antibody. Intravenous ivuxolimab was administered to patients every 2 weeks at six dose levels: 0.01, 0.1, 0.3, 1.5, 3 and 10 mg/kg. Among the approximately 54 dose-escalation patients, about 20 had hepatocellular carcinoma, roughly 15 melanoma, 9 renal cell carcinoma and 9 head and neck cancer. In the dose-escalation cohort, 70% to 90% of patients were male, and the mean age was approximately 60 years with a range of roughly 20 to 79. Patients were allowed to have had prior anti-PD-1, anti-PD-L1 or anti-CTLA-4 therapy, and around 40% of the dose-escalation patients had previously received checkpoint inhibitors. Three dose-escalation patients achieved partial responses, one with hepatocellular carcinoma and two with cutaneous melanoma. The purpose of peripheral TCRbeta sequencing was to test whether ivuxolimab changed TCR sequence diversity and led to clonal T-cell expansion. The paper covers the monotherapy dose-escalation part of the phase I ivuxolimab trial, which included N ≈ 54 patients. Study-level results and caveats: Partial responders in the 0.1-3.0 mg/kg groups had among the lowest normalized peripheral clonal expansion, especially among CD8+ T cells. After ivuxolimab, more expanded clones were found on average in CD8+ T cells than in CD4+ T cells. Low levels of normalized T-cell clonal expansion were also seen in some patients who did not respond. Clonal expansion of both CD4+ and CD8+ blood T cells was observed from baseline to week 6 at doses 0.1 to 3.0 mg/kg. Which antigens the clonally expanded peripheral T cells were specific for was not determined.

Genomic DNA was extracted from sorted cells for sequencing of the TCRbeta CDR3 region. The immunoSEQ Assay was used for sequencing of TCRbeta CDR3 regions. The table comes from immuneACCESS by way of TCRdb, which keeps in-frame sequences with V and J called. Part of the clones is missing from these tables; in studies checked, under half for an unresolved V gene and the rest for unknown reasons. The sample yields 70,000 or so clones; around 83% were counted once. Nearly 0.8% of the sample is in the top ten clones. The trial excluded patients who had a history of autoimmune disease or were on systemic immunosuppression. Peripheral blood for TCR sequencing was collected from all dose cohorts at baseline, on cycle 4 day 1, and on cycle 7 day 1. Samples came from an open-label, multicenter, first-in-human phase I dose-escalation trial of ivuxolimab. Adults with locally advanced or metastatic melanoma, renal cell carcinoma, hepatocellular carcinoma or head and neck squamous cell carcinoma were enrolled in the trial. Before TCR sequencing, CD4+ T cells and CD8+ T cells from peripheral blood were sorted into separate populations.

In regard to this clone: This receptor's antigen is unknown. Per-nucleotide qualities are absent, and no much larger clonotype sits a single base away.

The sequencing here drew on CD4+ or CD8+ T cells sorted from blood, taken in a trial of the OX40 agonist ivuxolimab. The TCR was taken from an adult with an advanced solid tumor such as melanoma, head and neck, liver or kidney cancer.

The CDR3 protein sequence reads: CASSLGGAGNEKLFF. The sequence in DNA is TGCGCCAGCAGCTTGGGGGGCGCGGGGAATGAAAAACTGTTTTTT. The chain is encoded by TRBV5-1 joined to TRBJ1-4; TRBD1 could be the D gene, as 5 bases match. V is shortened by 0 bases, J by 5 bases, and the region joining them spans 11 bases. The CDR3 holds 15 amino acids from the cysteine to the phenylalanine. The kept DNA is CDR3 alone, 45 bases in frame from the first base. Reading the germline V gene gives CDR1 SGHRS and CDR2 YFSETQ. When the CDR3 is completed using the reference TRBV5-1 and TRBJ1-4 genes on either side, the full variable domain is KAGVTQTPRYLIKTRGQQVTLSCSPISGHRSVSWYQQTPGQGLQFLFEYFSETQRNKGNFPGRFSGRQFSNSRSEMNVSTLELGDSALYLCASSLGGAGNEKLFFGSGTQLSVL.